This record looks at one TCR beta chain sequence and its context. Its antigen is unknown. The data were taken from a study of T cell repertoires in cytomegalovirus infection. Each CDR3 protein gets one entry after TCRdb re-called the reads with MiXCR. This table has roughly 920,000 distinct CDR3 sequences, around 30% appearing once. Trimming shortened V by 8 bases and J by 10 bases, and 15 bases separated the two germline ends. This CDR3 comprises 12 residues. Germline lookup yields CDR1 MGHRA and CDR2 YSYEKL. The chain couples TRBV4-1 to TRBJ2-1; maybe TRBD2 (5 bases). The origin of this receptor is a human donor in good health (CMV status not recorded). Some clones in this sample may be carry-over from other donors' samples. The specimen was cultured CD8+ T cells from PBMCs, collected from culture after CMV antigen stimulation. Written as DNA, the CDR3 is TGCGCCAGCGTCGGAGGTCGCGGGGAGCAGTTCTTC. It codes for CASVGGRGEQFF.